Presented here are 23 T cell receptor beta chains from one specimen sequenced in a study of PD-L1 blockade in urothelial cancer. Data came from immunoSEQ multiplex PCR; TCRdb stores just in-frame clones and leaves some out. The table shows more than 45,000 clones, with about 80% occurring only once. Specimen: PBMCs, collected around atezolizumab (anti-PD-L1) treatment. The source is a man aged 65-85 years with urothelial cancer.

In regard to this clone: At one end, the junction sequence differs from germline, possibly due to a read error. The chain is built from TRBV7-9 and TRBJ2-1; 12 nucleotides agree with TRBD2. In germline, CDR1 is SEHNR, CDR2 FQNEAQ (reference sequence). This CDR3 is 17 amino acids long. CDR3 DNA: TGTGCCAGCAGCTTAGGACTAGCGGGAGCCCCATTGGGTGAGCAATTCTTC. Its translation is CASSLGLAGAPLGEQFF.

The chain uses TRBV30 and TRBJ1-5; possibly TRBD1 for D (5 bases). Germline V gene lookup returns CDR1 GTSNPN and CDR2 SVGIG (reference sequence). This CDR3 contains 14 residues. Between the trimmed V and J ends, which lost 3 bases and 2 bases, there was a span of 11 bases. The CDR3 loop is CAWRGPGGNQPQHF. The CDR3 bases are TGTGCCTGGAGGGGGCCCGGTGGCAATCAGCCCCAGCATTTT.

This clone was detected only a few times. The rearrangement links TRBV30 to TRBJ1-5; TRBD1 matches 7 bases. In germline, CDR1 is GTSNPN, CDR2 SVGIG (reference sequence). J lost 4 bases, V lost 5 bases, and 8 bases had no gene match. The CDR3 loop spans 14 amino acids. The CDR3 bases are TGTGCCTGGCAAAAGGGGGCCGCTAATCAGCCCCAGCATTTT. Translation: CAWQKGAANQPQHF.

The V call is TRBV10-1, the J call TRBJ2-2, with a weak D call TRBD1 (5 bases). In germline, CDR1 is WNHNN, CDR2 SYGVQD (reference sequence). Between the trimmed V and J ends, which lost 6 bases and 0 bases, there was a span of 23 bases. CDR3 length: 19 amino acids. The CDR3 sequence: CASRARSLETGANTGELFF. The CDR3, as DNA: TGCGCCAGCAGGGCGCGGAGTTTAGAAACAGGCGCGAACACCGGGGAGCTGTTTTTT.

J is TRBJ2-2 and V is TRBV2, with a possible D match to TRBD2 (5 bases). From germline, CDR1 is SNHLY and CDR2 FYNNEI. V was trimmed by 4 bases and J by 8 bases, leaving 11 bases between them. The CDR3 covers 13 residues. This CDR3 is CASSARRAGELFF. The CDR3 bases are TGTGCCAGCAGTGCTCGGCGGGCGGGGGAGCTGTTTTTT.

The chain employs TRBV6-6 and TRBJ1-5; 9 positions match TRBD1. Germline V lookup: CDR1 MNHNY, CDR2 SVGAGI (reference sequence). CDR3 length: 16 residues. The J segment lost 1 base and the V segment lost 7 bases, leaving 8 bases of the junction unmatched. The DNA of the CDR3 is TGTGCCAGCAACAAACAGGGGGCGGACAGCAATCAGCCCCAGCATTTT. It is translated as CASNKQGADSNQPQHF.

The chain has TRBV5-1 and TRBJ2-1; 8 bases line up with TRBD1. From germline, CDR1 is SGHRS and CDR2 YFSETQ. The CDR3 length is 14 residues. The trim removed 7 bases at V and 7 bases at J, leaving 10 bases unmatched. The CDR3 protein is CASAGGTGENEQFF. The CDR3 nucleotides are TGCGCCAGCGCTGGGGGGACAGGTGAAAATGAGCAGTTCTTC. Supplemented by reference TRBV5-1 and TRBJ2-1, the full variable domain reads KAGVTQTPRYLIKTRGQQVTLSCSPISGHRSVSWYQQTPGQGLQFLFEYFSETQRNKGNFPGRFSGRQFSNSRSEMNVSTLELGDSALYLCASAGGTGENEQFFGPGTRLTVL.

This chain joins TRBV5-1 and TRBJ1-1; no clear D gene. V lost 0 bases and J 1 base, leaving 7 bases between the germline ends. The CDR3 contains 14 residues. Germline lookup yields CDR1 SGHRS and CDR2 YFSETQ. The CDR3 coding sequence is TGCGCCAGCAGCTTGGCTACGAGGAACACTGAAGCTTTCTTT. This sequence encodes CASSLATRNTEAFF.

CDR3 bases: TGTGCCAGTAGTCTCAACCCAGGGGGCGAAGAGACCCAGTACTTC. Amino acid sequence: CASSLNPGGEETQYF. The chain is built from TRBV19 and TRBJ2-5; 8 bases fit TRBD1. The junction had 8 bases not matched to a gene; V was cut back by 5 bases and J by 3 bases. Germline CDR1 is LNHDA and CDR2 is SQIVND (reference sequence). The CDR3 totals 15 residues.

CDR3 DNA: TGCAGCGTTGAAGTAGGATCGGGGGGGGATGAGCAGTTCTTC. Translation gives CSVEVGSGGDEQFF. This chain links TRBV29-1 with TRBJ2-1, with 8 bases identical to TRBD2. Trimming removed 1 base from V and 8 bases from J; junction bases left unmatched: 7. The CDR3 covers 14 residues. Germline CDR1 reads SQVTM; CDR2 reads ANQGSEA.

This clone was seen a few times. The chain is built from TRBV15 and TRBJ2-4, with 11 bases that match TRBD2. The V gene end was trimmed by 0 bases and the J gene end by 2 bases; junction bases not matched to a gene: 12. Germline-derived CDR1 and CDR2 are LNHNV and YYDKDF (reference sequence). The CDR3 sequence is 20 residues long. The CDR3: CATSRDRRIAGGGSKNIQYF. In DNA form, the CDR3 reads TGTGCCACCAGCAGAGATAGGAGGATAGCGGGAGGGGGGTCCAAAAACATTCAGTACTTC.

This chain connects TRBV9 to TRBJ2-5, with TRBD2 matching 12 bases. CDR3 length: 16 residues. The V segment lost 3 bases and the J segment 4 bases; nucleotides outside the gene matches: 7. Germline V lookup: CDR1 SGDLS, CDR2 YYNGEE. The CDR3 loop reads CASSGASGRATETQYF. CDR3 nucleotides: TGTGCCAGCAGCGGGGCTAGCGGGAGGGCCACAGAGACCCAGTACTTC.

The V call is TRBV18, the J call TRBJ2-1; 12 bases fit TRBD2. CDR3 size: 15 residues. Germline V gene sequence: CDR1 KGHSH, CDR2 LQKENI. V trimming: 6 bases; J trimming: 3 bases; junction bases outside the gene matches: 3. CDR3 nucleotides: TGTGCCAGCTCGCCTAGCGGGAGGGTCTACAATGAGCAGTTCTTC. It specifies CASSPSGRVYNEQFF. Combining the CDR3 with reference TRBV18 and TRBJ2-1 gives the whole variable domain NAGVMQNPRHLVRRRGQEARLRCSPMKGHSHVYWYRQLPEEGLKFMVYLQKENIIDESGMPKERFSAEFPKEGPSILRIQQVVRGDSAAYFCASSPSGRVYNEQFFGPGTRLTVL.

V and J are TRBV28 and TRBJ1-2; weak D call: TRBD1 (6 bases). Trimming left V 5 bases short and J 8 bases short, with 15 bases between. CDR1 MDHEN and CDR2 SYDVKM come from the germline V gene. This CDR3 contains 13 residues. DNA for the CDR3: TGTGCCAGCAGTATTCCTCAGGGGCCGGGCTACACCTTC. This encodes CASSIPQGPGYTF.

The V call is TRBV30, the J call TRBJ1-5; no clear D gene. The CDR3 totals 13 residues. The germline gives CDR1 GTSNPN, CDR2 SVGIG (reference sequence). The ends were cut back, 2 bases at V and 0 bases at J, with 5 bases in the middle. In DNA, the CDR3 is TGTGCCTGGAGTAGCTCTAGCAATCAGCCCCAGCATTTT. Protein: CAWSSSSNQPQHF. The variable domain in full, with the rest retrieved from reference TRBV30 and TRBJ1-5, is SQTIHQWPATLVQPVGSPLSLECTVEGTSNPNLYWYRQAAGRGLQLLFYSVGIGQISSEVPQNLSASRPQDRQFILSSKKLLLSDSGFYLCAWSSSSNQPQHFGDGTRLSIL.

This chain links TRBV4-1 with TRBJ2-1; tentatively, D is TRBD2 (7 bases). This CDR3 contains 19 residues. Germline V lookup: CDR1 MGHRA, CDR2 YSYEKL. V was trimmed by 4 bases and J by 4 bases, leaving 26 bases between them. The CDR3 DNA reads TGCGCCAGCAGCCCCAGGGGTGGATCACCCACGGGAGGTTACAATGAGCAGTTCTTC. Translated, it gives CASSPRGGSPTGGYNEQFF.

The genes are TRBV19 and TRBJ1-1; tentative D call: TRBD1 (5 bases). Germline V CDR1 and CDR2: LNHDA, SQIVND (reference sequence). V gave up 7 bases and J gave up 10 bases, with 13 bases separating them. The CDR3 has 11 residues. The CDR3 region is CASTQGAGAFF. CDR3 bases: TGTGCCAGTACCCAGGGCGCTGGAGCTTTCTTT. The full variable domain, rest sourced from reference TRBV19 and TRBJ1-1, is DGGITQSPKYLFRKEGQNVTLSCEQNLNHDAMYWYRQDPGQGLRLIYYSQIVNDFQKGDIAEGYSVSREKKESFPLTVTSAQKNPTAFYLCASTQGAGAFFGQGTRLTVV.

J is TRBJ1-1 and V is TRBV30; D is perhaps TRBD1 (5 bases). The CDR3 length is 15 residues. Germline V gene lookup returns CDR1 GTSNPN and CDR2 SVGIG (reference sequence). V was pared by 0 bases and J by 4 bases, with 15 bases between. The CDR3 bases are TGTGCCTGGAGTGTACCCCGGGGGGGGAGCACTGAAGCTTTCTTT. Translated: CAWSVPRGGSTEAFF.

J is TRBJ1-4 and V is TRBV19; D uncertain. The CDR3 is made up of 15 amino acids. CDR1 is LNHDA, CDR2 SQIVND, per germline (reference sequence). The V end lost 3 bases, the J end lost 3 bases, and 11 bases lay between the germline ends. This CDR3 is CASSMSTDSNEKLFF. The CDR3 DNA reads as TGTGCCAGTAGTATGAGCACGGACTCTAATGAAAAACTGTTTTTT.

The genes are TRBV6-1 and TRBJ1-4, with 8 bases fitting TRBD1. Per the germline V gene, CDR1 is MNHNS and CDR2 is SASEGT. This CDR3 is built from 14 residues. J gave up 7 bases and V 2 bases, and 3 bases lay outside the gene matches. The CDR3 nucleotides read TGTGCCAGCAGTGAAAGCAGGGGGCGTGAAAAACTGTTTTTT. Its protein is CASSESRGREKLFF.

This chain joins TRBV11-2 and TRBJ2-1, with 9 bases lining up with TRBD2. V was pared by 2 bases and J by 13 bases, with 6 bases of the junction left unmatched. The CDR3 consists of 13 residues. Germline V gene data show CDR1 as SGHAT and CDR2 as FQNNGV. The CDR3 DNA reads TGTGCCAGCAGCTTATGGACTAGCGTCCTTCAGTTCTTC. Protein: CASSLWTSVLQFF.

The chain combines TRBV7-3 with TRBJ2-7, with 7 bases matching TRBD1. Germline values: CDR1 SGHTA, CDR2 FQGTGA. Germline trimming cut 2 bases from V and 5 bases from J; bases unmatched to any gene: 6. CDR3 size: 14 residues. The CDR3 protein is CASSLGTETNEQYF. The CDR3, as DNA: TGTGCCAGCAGCTTAGGGACAGAGACTAACGAGCAGTACTTC.

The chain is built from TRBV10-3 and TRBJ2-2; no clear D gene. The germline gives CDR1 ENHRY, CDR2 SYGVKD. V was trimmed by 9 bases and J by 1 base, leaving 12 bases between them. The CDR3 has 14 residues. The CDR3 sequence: CAISQAKNTGELFF. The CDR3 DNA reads TGTGCCATTTCTCAGGCGAAGAACACCGGGGAGCTGTTTTTT.